The present TCR beta chain was sequenced within a study of blood T cell repertoires in COVID-19 (dated by TCRdb to the early 2020s). Context from the whole study: The collaborator samples originated in the United States, Italy and Spain and spanned the acute and convalescent phases of COVID-19. The prospective study material was composed of cDNA or gDNA derived from T cells, B-cell-depleted T cells, or PBMCs. The dataset comprised deeply sampled blood TCRbeta repertoires from subjects exposed to, actively infected with, or recovered from COVID-19. A freely available public database, intended as a resource for researchers studying the immune response to SARS-CoV-2, is where the repertoires were released. Samples came from the ongoing ImmuneRACE study (first 160 participants) plus 1,254 subjects from 6 global collaborators. Nearly every sample came with metadata listing a de-identified subject ID, COVID-19 status, age in years and sex. Where available, HLA class I and class II types were obtained from metadata supplied by the sample provider rather than from assay-based typing.

TCRbeta CDR3 regions were amplified from genomic DNA using the immunoSEQ Assay, a bias-controlled multiplex PCR. For the original study's pipeline: The number of nucleated cells in each sample was estimated by amplification of reference gene primers within the assay. To quantify the absolute abundance of each unique TCRbeta CDR3 rearrangement, sequence reads were collapsed and filtered. For each sample, productive Simpson clonality was calculated by taking the square root of Simpson's diversity index across productive rearrangements. TCRdb stores this immuneACCESS table with in-frame sequences only. Part of the clones is absent; in the studies checked, under half of the shortfall reflects unresolved V genes, and no reason is known for the rest. The V and J calls and clone size are taken from that table; D and trimming were inferred from the DNA. The sample contains a few hundred thousand clones, roughly nine tenths of them found a single time. The ten largest account for roughly 1% of the sample.

Paper-wide results and their limitations: How much clinical and demographic metadata was included differed by source and by participant, and the metadata was provided uncurated.

CDR1 and CDR2 are drawn from the germline V gene (reference sequence): LNHDA, SQIVND. V lost 3 bases and J lost 2 bases, and the count of bases not matched to a germline gene is 12. The CDR3 sequence holds 18 residues, the cysteine and phenylalanine included. Of all the DNA, just the CDR3 is kept, 54 bases in frame from base 1. Note on this clone: The antigen it binds to is not known. One base away there is no much larger clone; base qualities are not given.

Enrolling through a virtual design, the prospective study's participants ranged in age from roughly 18 to 90 years and lived across about two dozen United States geographic areas. Cohort assignment in the prospective study relied on participant-reported clinical history from a screening survey and a study questionnaire. Recovered participants in ImmuneRACE Cohort 3 were defined by two consecutive negative NP/OP PCR tests, clearance by a healthcare professional, or resolution of symptoms. Mobile phlebotomists in the prospective study collected whole blood, serum and a nasopharyngeal or oropharyngeal swab from every participant. Additional blood draws and questionnaires over an approximately 2-month period could optionally be provided by prospective study participants. Prospective study blood samples were shipped either frozen or at room temperature before DNA extraction.

This TCR came from a man younger than 35 who had recovered from COVID-19. The chain is made from TRBV19 and TRBJ2-3; 9 bases in between match TRBD2. Sequencing was carried out using PBMCs or T cells enriched from blood (not recorded which). The base sequence is TGTGCCAGTAGTATTCGCCTCTCTAGCGGGATATTCACAGATACGCAGTATTTT. Translated, this gives CASSIRLSSGIFTDTQYF.